This T cell receptor (beta chain) was identified in a study of CD8+CD57+ T cells in acquired aplastic anemia. Patients included in sequencing had previously demonstrated CD8+CD57+ cell expansion by flow cytometry. The diagnosis in all patients was severe acquired aplastic anemia. A remark on this clonotype: This may come from a read error, since a much larger clone is one base off.

The CDR3 spans 14 residues. Germline CDR1 and CDR2: SGHDT and YYEEEE. Genomic DNA provided the template from which TCR beta VDJ and CDR3 profiles were obtained. TCRdb re-called the reads with MiXCR, one entry per CDR3 protein. Among about 470,000 distinct CDR3 sequences listed, more than 25% were seen once. The clonotype comes from a human donor with aplastic anemia. Sequenced sample: sorted CD4+, CD8+, or CD8+CD57+ T cells (not recorded which) from PBMCs. The V call is TRBV5-6, the J call TRBJ1-3; D is possibly TRBD1 (5 bases). CDR3 sequence reads: CASSQGRSRNTIYF. The CDR3 DNA reads TGTGCCAGTTCTCAGGGTCGCTCTAGAAACACCATATATTTT.